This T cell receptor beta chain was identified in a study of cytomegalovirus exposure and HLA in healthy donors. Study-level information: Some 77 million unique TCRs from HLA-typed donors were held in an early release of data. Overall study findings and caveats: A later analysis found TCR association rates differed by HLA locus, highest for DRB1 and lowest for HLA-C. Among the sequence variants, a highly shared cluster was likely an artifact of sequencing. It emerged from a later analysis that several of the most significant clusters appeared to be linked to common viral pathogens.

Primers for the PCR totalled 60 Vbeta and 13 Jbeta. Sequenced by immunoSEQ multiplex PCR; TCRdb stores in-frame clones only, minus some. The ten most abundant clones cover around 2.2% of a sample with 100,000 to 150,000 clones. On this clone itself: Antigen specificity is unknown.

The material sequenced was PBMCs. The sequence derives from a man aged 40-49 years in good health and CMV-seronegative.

CDR3: CASSLGGTNYNEQFF. CDR3 sequence (DNA): TGCGCCAGCAGCTTGGGGGGGACTAACTACAATGAGCAGTTCTTC. This chain links TRBV5-1 with TRBJ2-1, with 7 positions matching TRBD2. The V segment lost 0 bases and the J segment 3 bases; nucleotides outside the gene matches: 3. This CDR3 has 15 amino acids. CDR1 SGHRS and CDR2 YFSETQ come from the germline V gene.